This paragraph covers one T cell receptor beta chain sequence. The source of the sample is a study of shared clonotypes between healthy human individuals. Assay: immunoSEQ multiplex PCR; the TCRdb copy retains only in-frame clones and omits some. Of fewer than 3 million clones in the sample, around 93% are singletons; the top ten hold approximately 0.39%. Germline V lookup: CDR1 SGHDN, CDR2 FVKESK. The V and J ends lost 1 base and 5 bases, in that order; junction bases with no gene match: 10. CDR3 size: 17 residues. The sequence derives from a man younger than 35 in good health. Some clones in this sample may be carry-over from other donors' samples. The chain combines TRBV14 with TRBJ2-1; TRBD2 agrees at 8 bases. Input material: naive CD4+ T cells from PBMCs. Subset reported: CD45RA+ positively selected. In DNA, the CDR3 is TGTGCCAGCAGCCAAGGGGGACTAGGGAGATGGAACAATGAGCAGTTCTTC. It codes for CASSQGGLGRWNNEQFF. The entire variable domain, with the rest obtained from reference TRBV14 and TRBJ2-1, is as follows: EAGVTQFPSHSVIEKGQTVTLRCDPISGHDNLYWYRRVMGKEIKFLLHFVKESKQDESGMPNNRFLAERTGGTYSTLKVQPAELEDSGVYFCASSQGGLGRWNNEQFFGPGTRLTVL.